The present entry profiles one T cell receptor beta chain with its context. The RNA, about 0.5 to 1 ug, was put through reverse transcription using random hexamers. In TCRdb, the immunoSEQ multiplex PCR reads were re-called with MiXCR into one record per CDR3 protein. Of 130,000 or so distinct CDR3 sequences in the sample, around 86% were seen once. This sample was taken from a study of CD8 T cells in Susac syndrome. V was clipped by 0 bases and J by 1 base, with 6 bases between them. The germline V gene encodes CDR1 SGDLS and CDR2 YYNGEE. CDR3 length: 14 residues. The V call is TRBV9, the J call TRBJ2-3, with D possibly matching TRBD1 (5 bases). What was sequenced was CD8+ T cells from PBMCs. The clonotype comes from a human donor with multiple sclerosis. CDR3 DNA sequence: TGTGCCAGCAGCGTAGAAGGGGGCACAGATACGCAGTATTTT. Translation: CASSVEGGTDTQYF.